This T cell receptor beta chain was sequenced during a study of T cell responses to AZD1222 COVID-19 vaccine. Using immunoSEQ multiplex PCR, the repertoire was profiled, and TCRdb retains in-frame clones only, with some absent. The table has some 180,000 clones, approximately 90% seen once. Broader study findings: Only 6 or 7 AZD1222 recipients tested seropositive at baseline. Donors skewed white British and female; clonal diversity was possibly underestimated. Spike-wide vaccine-associated CD4 TCRs dominated at 160-218 and 743-854. As reported, nearly half of all spike-specific TCRs target variant regions that are unmutated.

Trimming took off 8 bases at V and 4 bases at J, with 14 bases between the two ends. The length of the CDR3 is 14 residues. CDR1 and CDR2 (germline): LNHDA, SQIVND (reference sequence). In regard to this clone: The antigen remains unidentified.

The sample in question was peripheral blood, obtained on day 0 of AZD1222 vaccination. The TCR originated in an adult in good health. The rearrangement joins TRBV19 to TRBJ2-2; the D gene is possibly TRBD2 (6 bases). CDR3 sequence: CASRREAGTGELFF. CDR3 in DNA: TGTGCCAGTCGAAGGGAGGCGGGCACCGGGGAGCTGTTTTTT.